The present T cell receptor beta chain was sequenced within a study of T cells in Graves' hyperthyroidism and ophthalmopathy. Amplification of TCR beta CDR3 regions used RNA as the template. Using the HTBI primer set, a first-round RT-PCR was run on the TCR CDR3. TCRdb itself ran the multiplex PCR reads through MiXCR, one entry per CDR3 protein. The data show about 480,000 distinct CDR3 sequences, 20% to 25% seen once. This clonotype was found many times. Its antigen is as yet unknown. Whole-study results and caveats: It was a median approximately 6 months before onset that the model predicted ophthalmopathy.

The CDR3 spans 15 residues. Germline-derived CDR1 and CDR2 are SGHNT and YENEEA. Trimming cost V 1 base and J 3 bases, with 12 bases left between them. The V call is TRBV11-3, the J call TRBJ1-2; TRBD1 is a possible D gene (5 bases). Sequencing was performed on blood. The sequence was collected from a woman in her 70s with Graves' ophthalmopathy. The CDR3 DNA reads as TGTGCCAGCAGCTTAGGCCGGGGACGGGACTATGGCTACACCTTC. Amino acids: CASSLGRGRDYGYTF. Variable domain in full (rest from reference TRBV11-3 and TRBJ1-2): EAGVVQSPRYKIIEKKQPVAFWCNPISGHNTLYWYLQNLGQGPELLIRYENEEAVDDSQLPKDRFSAERLKGVDSTLKIQPAELGDSAVYLCASSLGRGRDYGYTFGSGTRLTVV.